What follows are 30 T cell receptor beta chains derived from one specimen sequenced in a study of PD-1 blockade in classical Hodgkin lymphoma. Each patient experienced a relapse that followed autologous stem cell transplantation, and brentuximab vedotin exposure varied. Data came from immunoSEQ multiplex PCR; TCRdb stores just in-frame clones and leaves some out. The table has 60,000 or so clones, over 85% seen once. The source was peripheral blood mononuclear cells (PBMCs), collected at baseline. These receptors were collected from a human donor with classical Hodgkin lymphoma.

V and J are TRBV2 and TRBJ2-1; 9 bases agree with TRBD2. Trimming at V came to 1 base and at J to 6 bases, leaving 7 bases not matched to a gene. CDR1 is SNHLY and CDR2 is FYNNEI in the germline V gene. This CDR3 has 16 amino acids. CDR3 loop: CASSEERGLAINEQFF. The DNA for the CDR3 is TGTGCCAGCAGTGAAGAAAGGGGACTAGCAATCAATGAGCAGTTCTTC. The variable domain in full, with the rest retrieved from reference TRBV2 and TRBJ2-1, is EPEVTQTPSHQVTQMGQEVILRCVPISNHLYFYWYRQILGQKVEFLVSFYNNEISEKSEIFDDQFSVERPDGSNFTLKIRSTKLEDSAMYFCASSEERGLAINEQFFGPGTRLTVL.

The chain uses TRBV6-5 and TRBJ2-7; 7 bases align to TRBD2. The CDR3 contains 14 residues. CDR1 MNHEY and CDR2 SVGAGI come from the germline V gene. V lost 6 bases, J lost 2 bases, and 7 bases stayed unmatched. DNA for the CDR3: TGTGCCAGCAGAACTAGCGTTGCCCCCTACGAGCAGTACTTC. Protein product: CASRTSVAPYEQYF.

This rearrangement joins TRBV28 to TRBJ2-7; no definite D call. V lost 3 bases, J lost 4 bases, and 13 bases lay in between. The CDR3 covers 14 residues. The germline gives CDR1 MDHEN, CDR2 SYDVKM. The DNA of the CDR3 is TGTGCCAGCAGTTTGCAGAAAGGAGTATACGAGCAGTACTTC. Translation: CASSLQKGVYEQYF.

The V call is TRBV2, the J call TRBJ1-5; D not certain. The CDR3 runs 11 residues. Germline V gene data show CDR1 as SNHLY and CDR2 as FYNNEI. Trimming removed 6 bases from V and 6 bases from J, with 6 bases in between. In DNA, the CDR3 is TGTGCCAGCAGCTTAGGTCAGCCCCAGCATTTT. Translation: CASSLGQPQHF.

This clone has just one count. V usage is TRBV9 and J usage is TRBJ2-7; the match to TRBD1 covers 7 bases. CDR3 length: 13 amino acids. The junction had 3 bases not matched to a gene; V was cut back by 4 bases and J by 2 bases. From germline, CDR1 is SGDLS and CDR2 YYNGEE. Here the CDR3 reads CASSSGQTYEQYF. The CDR3 region has the DNA TGTGCCAGCAGCTCGGGACAGACCTACGAGCAGTACTTC.

The rearrangement uses TRBV7-8 and TRBJ2-7, with D hard to call. The germline V gene encodes CDR1 SGHVS and CDR2 FQNEAQ. CDR3 length: 12 amino acids. Trimming removed 4 bases at V and 3 bases at J, with 7 bases between. CDR3 bases: TGTGCCAGCAGCTCCCCTGACTACGAGCAGTACTTC. Protein product: CASSSPDYEQYF.

The gene calls are TRBV10-3 and TRBJ2-1; TRBD1 aligns across 9 bases. From germline, CDR1 is ENHRY and CDR2 SYGVKD. The junction had 10 bases not matched to a gene; V was cut back by 5 bases and J by 8 bases. This CDR3 has 15 residues. CDR3 sequence: CAISPTGTGRDEQFF. For the CDR3, the DNA is TGTGCCATCAGTCCAACCGGGACAGGGAGGGATGAGCAGTTCTTC.

The chain combines TRBV5-1 with TRBJ2-3, with D hard to call. This CDR3 comprises 11 residues. Germline CDR1 reads SGHRS; CDR2 reads YFSETQ. V dropped 4 bases and J dropped 1 base, with 1 base sitting between them. DNA of the CDR3: TGCGCCAGCAGCCGCACAGATACGCAGTATTTT. Protein product: CASSRTDTQYF.

The gene calls are TRBV5-1 and TRBJ2-3, with D perhaps given as TRBD1 or TRBD2 (5 bases each). Trimming stripped 0 bases from V and 0 bases from J, with 11 bases between. CDR1 is SGHRS, CDR2 YFSETQ, per germline. This CDR3 spans 16 amino acids. The CDR3 loop is CASSLVVGPSTDTQYF. The CDR3 region has the DNA TGCGCCAGCAGCTTGGTTGTGGGACCTAGCACAGATACGCAGTATTTT.

The V call is TRBV28, the J call TRBJ1-1; tentatively, D is TRBD1 (6 bases). This CDR3 has 13 residues. In germline, CDR1 is MDHEN, CDR2 SYDVKM. Between the trimmed V and J ends, which lost 7 bases and 1 base, there was a span of 10 bases. The CDR3 protein is CASNVGQNTEAFF. CDR3 in DNA: TGTGCCAGCAACGTGGGACAGAACACTGAAGCTTTCTTT.

The chain couples TRBV28 to TRBJ2-7; tentative D call: TRBD2 (5 bases). Trimming pared 5 bases from V and 4 bases from J, leaving 15 bases between. This CDR3 spans 14 amino acids. CDR1 MDHEN and CDR2 SYDVKM come from the germline V gene. DNA for the CDR3: TGTGCCAGCAGTCCGGACTCGCTCGCATACGAGCAGTACTTC. Translation gives CASSPDSLAYEQYF.

The rearrangement joins TRBV6-1 to TRBJ1-2, with TRBD1 as a possible D gene (6 bases). This CDR3 comprises 14 residues. Germline V gene sequence: CDR1 MNHNS, CDR2 SASEGT. V lost 5 bases to trimming and J lost 4 bases, with 14 bases between them. The DNA for the CDR3 is TGTGCCAGCAGTTTCCAAGGGGGTGGCTATGGCTACACCTTC. Protein: CASSFQGGGYGYTF.

The rearrangement links TRBV19 to TRBJ2-1; 9 bases line up with TRBD1. Per germline, CDR1 LNHDA and CDR2 SQIVND (reference sequence). The CDR3 extends over 15 amino acids. Germline trimming cut 1 base from V and 3 bases from J; bases unmatched to any gene: 1. CDR3 amino acids: CASSIATGGYNEQFF. CDR3 DNA: TGTGCCAGTAGTATAGCGACAGGGGGCTACAATGAGCAGTTCTTC.

J is TRBJ2-2 and V is TRBV18, with 7 bases lining up with TRBD2. V dropped 1 base and J dropped 3; count of bases not matched to a gene: 5. The CDR3 length is 16 residues. CDR1 is KGHSH, CDR2 LQKENI, per germline. The CDR3 nucleotides are TGTGCCAGCTCACCACAAGTGGCGGGGGACACCGGGGAGCTGTTTTTT. This encodes CASSPQVAGDTGELFF.

The chain carries TRBV30 and TRBJ1-2, with 7 bases fitting TRBD1. Germline values: CDR1 GTSNPN, CDR2 SVGIG (reference sequence). Trimming cost V 5 bases and J 8 bases; bases outside gene matches: 17. This CDR3 is built from 15 residues. CDR3 loop: CAWASGQTGGGGYTF. The DNA for the CDR3 is TGTGCCTGGGCCTCGGGACAGACAGGCGGAGGAGGCTACACCTTC. The whole variable domain, remainder taken from reference TRBV30 and TRBJ1-2, is SQTIHQWPATLVQPVGSPLSLECTVEGTSNPNLYWYRQAAGRGLQLLFYSVGIGQISSEVPQNLSASRPQDRQFILSSKKLLLSDSGFYLCAWASGQTGGGGYTFGSGTRLTVV.

In regard to this clone: One end of the junction fails to match germline, which may point to a read error. The CDR3 DNA reads as TGCGCCAGCAGCTTGGAATGGACGGGAGGAACGGTCTTC. Encoded protein: CASSLEWTGGTVF. This sequence joins TRBV5-1 and TRBJ2-1, with TRBD2 identical over 7 bases. The CDR3 is 13 amino acids. Germline CDR1 is SGHRS and CDR2 is YFSETQ. Based on the CDR3 plus reference TRBV5-1 and TRBJ2-1, the full variable domain is KAGVTQTPRYLIKTRGQQVTLSCSPISGHRSVSWYQQTPGQGLQFLFEYFSETQRNKGNFPGRFSGRQFSNSRSEMNVSTLELGDSALYLCASSLEWTGGTVFGPGTRLTVL.

This chain connects TRBV19 to TRBJ1-1, with a tentative D call TRBD1 (5 bases). This CDR3 contains 14 residues. Germline V CDR1 and CDR2: LNHDA, SQIVND (reference sequence). Trimming cost V 3 bases and J 0 bases, with 8 bases left between them. The CDR3 bases are TGTGCCAGTAGTATCGCAGGGTTGAACACTGAAGCTTTCTTT. This encodes CASSIAGLNTEAFF.

In this sample, this clone turned up a few times. The gene calls are TRBV6-1 and TRBJ2-2; 12 bases line up with TRBD2. The junction had 10 bases not matched to a gene; V was cut back by 9 bases and J by 8 bases. Germline assignment: CDR1 MNHNS and CDR2 SASEGT. The CDR3 is 15 residues long. The CDR3 region has the DNA TGTGCCAGTAAAGGACTAGCGGGAAAGGGGGGGGAGCTGTTTTTT. This gives the protein CASKGLAGKGGELFF.

The J gene is TRBJ2-1, the V gene TRBV28; D is possibly TRBD2 (5 bases). V was shortened by 7 bases and J by 0 bases, with 13 bases between the two germline ends. The length of the CDR3 is 15 residues. Germline V CDR1 and CDR2: MDHEN, SYDVKM. CDR3 protein: CASNRGWGSYNEQFF. The CDR3 DNA reads TGTGCCAGCAATCGGGGTTGGGGCTCCTACAATGAGCAGTTCTTC.

The V call is TRBV7-9, the J call TRBJ2-3, with 8 bases aligning to TRBD1. The CDR3 loop spans 16 amino acids. Germline lookup yields CDR1 SEHNR and CDR2 FQNEAQ (reference sequence). V shed 1 base, J shed 0 bases, and the junction held 3 bases outside the gene matches. The CDR3 sequence is CASSLDQGASTDTQYF. The CDR3, as DNA: TGTGCCAGCAGCTTAGATCAGGGGGCAAGCACAGATACGCAGTATTTT.

The J gene is TRBJ2-1, the V gene TRBV12-5; D perhaps matches TRBD2 (6 bases). The V end was cut by 6 bases, the J end by 4 bases, with 16 bases between. Germline V CDR1 and CDR2: LGHNT, FRNRAP. CDR3 length equals 15 residues. The CDR3: CASGVHGGVYNEQFF. The CDR3 nucleotides are TGTGCTAGTGGGGTTCATGGCGGGGTATACAATGAGCAGTTCTTC.

The gene calls are TRBV27 and TRBJ1-6, with D perhaps TRBD1 (6 bases). CDR1 is MNHEY and CDR2 is SMNVEV in the germline V gene (reference sequence). V gave up 7 bases and J gave up 9 bases, with 40 bases separating them. The CDR3 runs to 22 residues. Written as DNA, the CDR3 is TGTGCCAGCAACCCTTATCCCCCCTGGGCGTGGGGGCCAGAGATTCACGGTTCACCCCTCCACTTT. Its translation is CASNPYPPWAWGPEIHGSPLHF.

The chain uses TRBV7-8 and TRBJ2-3; 10 nucleotides line up with TRBD2. The CDR3 extends over 15 amino acids. The junction had 6 bases not matched to a gene; V was cut back by 1 base and J by 8 bases. Per germline, CDR1 SGHVS and CDR2 FQNEAQ. The CDR3 DNA follows: TGTGCCAGCAGCTTAGAGCGGGGGGGGACCGGTACGCAGTATTTT. Translation: CASSLERGGTGTQYF.

The chain uses TRBV6-5 and TRBJ2-1; 7 bases map to TRBD1. The germline gives CDR1 MNHEY, CDR2 SVGAGI. This CDR3 spans 12 amino acids. With V trimmed by 5 bases and J by 13 bases, 8 bases remained unmatched. As DNA, the CDR3 is TGTGCCAGCAGTCTCCCGACAGGGCATCAGTTCTTC. It specifies CASSLPTGHQFF.

The V call is TRBV28, the J call TRBJ2-5, with 8 bases identical to TRBD2. The CDR3 loop spans 15 amino acids. Trimming removed 8 bases from V and 5 bases from J; junction bases left unmatched: 13. Germline V gives CDR1 MDHEN, CDR2 SYDVKM. In DNA form, the CDR3 reads TGTGCCAGCGTCACGGGACTAGGAATCACGGAGACCCAGTACTTC. It codes for CASVTGLGITETQYF.

The chain joins TRBV11-3 to TRBJ1-1; D is uncertain. The V and J ends lost 3 bases and 5 bases respectively, with 10 bases between them. The CDR3 contains 13 residues. Looked up from germline, CDR1 is SGHNT and CDR2 is YENEEA. The CDR3 is CASSLRGWTEAFF. In DNA form, the CDR3 reads TGTGCCAGCAGCTTGCGGGGTTGGACTGAAGCTTTCTTT.

This chain connects TRBV6-5 to TRBJ2-1; D assignment may be TRBD1 or TRBD2 (6 bases each). V gave up 5 bases and J gave up 7 bases, with 15 bases separating them. This CDR3 contains 14 residues. Germline V gives CDR1 MNHEY, CDR2 SVGAGI. The CDR3 spells CASSPGLGGNEQFF. The CDR3 DNA is TGTGCCAGCAGTCCCGGATTAGGGGGGAATGAGCAGTTCTTC.

The CDR3 sequence is CASSTLAGGWYNEQFF. Here the CDR3 DNA reads TGTGCCAGCAGCACGCTAGCGGGAGGGTGGTACAATGAGCAGTTCTTC. The chain is built from TRBV7-9 and TRBJ2-1; 12 bases are shared with TRBD2. There are 16 residues in the CDR3. The germline gives CDR1 SEHNR, CDR2 FQNEAQ (reference sequence). Trimming took 5 bases from V and 4 from J; bases not matched to a gene: 6.

The chain combines TRBV19 with TRBJ2-3; D gene ambiguous. V was clipped by 3 bases and J by 4 bases, with 2 bases between them. Germline V gene sequence: CDR1 LNHDA, CDR2 SQIVND (reference sequence). This CDR3 has 11 amino acids. The CDR3 sequence is CASSISDTQYF. The CDR3 DNA reads as TGTGCCAGTAGTATTTCAGATACGCAGTATTTT.

The chain is built from TRBV18 and TRBJ2-1; unclear D gene. Germline values: CDR1 KGHSH, CDR2 LQKENI. CDR3 size: 12 residues. V was cut by 2 bases and J by 6 bases, with 5 bases left in between. CDR3 in DNA: TGTGCCAGCTCACCAGACTCCAATGAGCAGTTCTTC. Protein sequence: CASSPDSNEQFF. The full variable domain, its missing parts supplied by reference TRBV18 and TRBJ2-1, is NAGVMQNPRHLVRRRGQEARLRCSPMKGHSHVYWYRQLPEEGLKFMVYLQKENIIDESGMPKERFSAEFPKEGPSILRIQQVVRGDSAAYFCASSPDSNEQFFGPGTRLTVL.